What follows are 9 T cell receptor beta chains derived from one specimen sequenced in a study of shared clonotypes between healthy human individuals. Repertoires were generated with immunoSEQ multiplex PCR, while TCRdb's copy carries only in-frame clones and drops some. The top ten hold around 0.057% of the sample, which has about 600,000 clones, 97% seen once. The specimen sequenced was naive CD4+ T cells sorted from blood. The subset was: CD45RA+ positively selected. Receptors originate from a woman aged 25 to 39 in good health.

The V call is TRBV10-3, the J call TRBJ2-7; D may be TRBD2 (6 bases). Germline loops: CDR1 ENHRY, CDR2 SYGVKD. This CDR3 comprises 13 residues. Between the trimmed V and J ends, which lost 7 bases and 4 bases, there was a span of 14 bases. CDR3 DNA: TGTGCCATCATGGCTAGCGCTTTATACGAGCAGTACTTC. This translates into CAIMASALYEQYF.

The V and J genes are TRBV30 and TRBJ1-4, with 11 nucleotides matching TRBD1. J lost 1 base, V lost 1 base, and 8 bases had no gene match. This CDR3 comprises 18 residues. In germline, CDR1 is GTSNPN, CDR2 SVGIG (reference sequence). For the CDR3, the DNA is TGTGCCTGGAGTGGAGGGACAGGGGGTTATGTAACTAATGAAAAACTGTTTTTT. Residues: CAWSGGTGGYVTNEKLFF.

V usage is TRBV28 and J usage is TRBJ2-5, with 7 bases aligning to TRBD2. V lost 6 bases to trimming and J lost 4 bases; unmatched junction nucleotides: 20. Germline V CDR1 and CDR2: MDHEN, SYDVKM. The CDR3 is 18 amino acids. The CDR3 bases are TGTGCCAGCAGATCCTCCCGCAAGGGAGGGCCGTTTGGAGAGACCCAGTACTTC. Translating it yields CASRSSRKGGPFGETQYF.

As for this clone: Other DNA sequences in the sample encode the same CDR3. This chain joins TRBV4-1 and TRBJ2-5; 10 bases agree with TRBD2. The CDR3 sequence is 16 residues long. The J segment lost 5 bases and the V segment lost 2 bases, leaving 8 bases of the junction unmatched. In germline, CDR1 is MGHRA, CDR2 YSYEKL. The CDR3: CASSQTSGIGGETQYF. CDR3 sequence (DNA): TGCGCCAGCAGCCAAACTAGCGGGATAGGGGGGGAGACCCAGTACTTC.

The J gene is TRBJ2-3, the V gene TRBV19; D is possibly TRBD2 (6 bases). Germline-derived CDR1 and CDR2 are LNHDA and SQIVND (reference sequence). The CDR3 runs 15 residues. V was shortened by 1 base and J by 5 bases, with 13 bases between the two germline ends. CDR3 in amino acids: CASSIVTASEDTQYF. In nucleotides, the CDR3 is TGTGCCAGTAGTATAGTGACGGCTAGCGAAGATACGCAGTATTTT.

This chain connects TRBV28 to TRBJ2-1, with 9 bases identical to TRBD1. This CDR3 comprises 15 residues. V was clipped by 6 bases and J by 3 bases; unmatched bases: 6. Germline values: CDR1 MDHEN, CDR2 SYDVKM. CDR3: CASSPTGGNYNEQFF. The CDR3 DNA reads as TGTGCCAGCAGCCCCACAGGGGGCAACTACAATGAGCAGTTCTTC.

The chain couples TRBV5-1 to TRBJ2-3, with 7 bases fitting TRBD2. The CDR3 contains 15 residues. CDR1 SGHRS and CDR2 YFSETQ come from the germline V gene. The ends lost 5 bases at V and 5 bases at J; junction bases unmatched: 11. The CDR3 bases are TGCGCCAGCAGTCACGGTGCGGGAGAATTAGATACGCAGTATTTT. Translation: CASSHGAGELDTQYF.

The gene calls are TRBV30 and TRBJ2-5; 7 bases match TRBD2. V lost 0 bases and J lost 2; bases outside the gene matches: 6. Germline CDR1 and CDR2: GTSNPN and SVGIG (reference sequence). The CDR3 runs to 15 residues. The CDR3 here is CAWSVGLAVQETQYF. In DNA, the CDR3 is TGTGCCTGGAGTGTGGGGCTAGCGGTTCAAGAGACCCAGTACTTC. Full variable domain (missing parts from reference TRBV30 and TRBJ2-5): SQTIHQWPATLVQPVGSPLSLECTVEGTSNPNLYWYRQAAGRGLQLLFYSVGIGQISSEVPQNLSASRPQDRQFILSSKKLLLSDSGFYLCAWSVGLAVQETQYFGPGTRLLVL.

The chain recombines TRBV2 with TRBJ2-5, with 7 bases identical to TRBD2. With 8 bases clipped from V and 2 bases from J, the junction kept 8 bases outside the gene matches. The germline CDR1 and CDR2 sequences are SNHLY and FYNNEI. The CDR3 runs to 14 residues. CDR3 sequence (DNA): TGTGCCAGCCCCCTGGGACTATCACAAGAGACCCAGTACTTC. Its protein product is CASPLGLSQETQYF.